This is a list of T cell receptor beta chains from one sample in a study of T-cell reconstitution after alpha-beta-depleted transplantation in children. TCRdb called the PCR reads again in MiXCR, with one record for every CDR3 protein. The sample gives approximately 630,000 distinct CDR3 sequences, about an eighth of which show up once; 0.65% to 0.9% is in the top ten. Sequencing was performed on PBMCs, taken before TCRalphabeta/CD19-depleted stem cell transplant. The receptors were sampled from a girl aged 2-10 years with congenital amegakaryocytic thrombocytopenia, due to receive a stem cell transplant. Both conserved end residues are part of each CDR3. A D gene is named only where the DNA matches it firmly. The listing skips clone size in some rows; elsewhere it reads once, few, many or a size class.

D | J | size | V | CDR3 | DNA
. | TRBJ2-7 | many | TRBV20-1 | CSARKAYEQYF | TGCAGTGCTAGAAAGGCCTACGAGCAGTACTTC
. | TRBJ2-5 | once | TRBV2 | CASSVFGFQETQYF | TGTGCCAGCAGTGTTTTCGGGTTCCAAGAGACCCAGTACTTC
. | TRBJ2-5 | few | TRBV5-1 | CASTPGRAHQETQYF | TGCGCCAGCACCCCTGGCAGGGCCCACCAAGAGACCCAGTACTTC
TRBD2 | TRBJ2-2 | . | TRBV5-1 | CASSVSPKTSATNTGELFF | TGCGCCAGCAGCGTCTCTCCCAAGACTAGCGCTACGAACACCGGGGAGCTGTTTTTT
TRBD2 | TRBJ2-1 | . | TRBV19 | CASTSKRTRVTYNEQFF | TGTGCCAGTACCTCTAAACGGACTAGAGTCACCTACAATGAGCAGTTCTTC
. | TRBJ2-5 | many | TRBV5-1 | CASSLAERGEETQYF | TGCGCCAGCAGCTTGGCCGAGAGGGGTGAAGAGACCCAGTACTTC
TRBD2 | TRBJ2-2 | few | TRBV7-2 | CASSLTGLANTGELFF | TGTGCCAGCAGCCTAACTGGACTAGCGAACACCGGGGAGCTGTTTTTT
. | TRBJ2-3 | many | TRBV29-1 | CSVEWLGATDTQYF | TGCAGCGTTGAATGGTTAGGGGCCACAGATACGCAGTATTTT
TRBD2 | TRBJ2-7 | few | TRBV20-1 | CSAAPGTSGSEQYF | TGCAGTGCTGCCCCCGGGACTAGCGGGTCCGAGCAGTACTTC
. | TRBJ2-5 | many | TRBV5-1 | CASLPVPLLTGETQYF | TGCGCCAGCTTGCCAGTACCTCTCTTAACTGGAGAGACCCAGTACTTC
TRBD1 | TRBJ2-5 | few | TRBV19 | CASSVDRGTQETQYF | TGTGCCAGTAGTGTCGACAGGGGGACCCAAGAGACCCAGTACTTC
. | TRBJ2-1 | few | TRBV5-1 | CASSWGGGYEQFF | TGCGCCAGCAGCTGGGGTGGTGGGTATGAGCAGTTCTTC
. | TRBJ2-2 | . | TRBV4-2 | CASSQDHSRNTGELFF | TGTGCCAGCAGCCAAGATCACAGTAGGAACACCGGGGAGCTGTTTTTT
TRBD1 | TRBJ1-5 | many | TRBV4-2 | CASSQERTGRQPQHF | TGTGCCAGCAGCCAAGAGCGGACAGGGAGGCAGCCCCAGCATTTT
TRBD2 | TRBJ2-3 | few | TRBV12-3/TRBV12-4 | CASGLPTSESTDTQYF | TGTGCCAGCGGTCTTCCGACTAGCGAAAGCACAGATACGCAGTATTTT
. | TRBJ2-2 | few | TRBV20-1 | CSARDYGSAGELFF | TGCAGTGCTAGAGATTACGGGAGCGCCGGGGAGCTGTTTTTT
. | TRBJ1-5 | . | TRBV29-1 | CSVGAGNQPQHF | TGCAGCGTTGGGGCAGGTAACCAGCCCCAGCATTTT
. | TRBJ2-5 | many | TRBV5-1 | CASSLAVETQYF | TGCGCCAGCAGCTTGGCCGTGGAGACCCAGTACTTC
. | TRBJ1-5 | few | TRBV29-1 | CSVGDRHNQPQHF | TGCAGCGTTGGTGACAGGCACAATCAGCCCCAGCATTTT
TRBD2 | TRBJ2-1 | . | TRBV20-1 | CSVATSSGRAFGDEQFF | TGCAGCGTGGCCACCTCTAGCGGGAGGGCCTTCGGCGATGAGCAGTTCTTC
TRBD1 | TRBJ2-7 | many | TRBV10-2 | CASSDRQGISYEQYF | TGCGCCAGCAGTGACCGACAGGGAATATCGTACGAGCAGTACTTC
TRBD2 | TRBJ2-7 | many | TRBV5-1 | CASSLADSGSDEQYF | TGCGCCAGCAGCTTGGCCGACAGCGGGAGTGACGAGCAGTACTTC
TRBD2 | TRBJ2-7 | . | TRBV20-1 | CSARGLAGAIYEQYF | TGCAGTGCTAGAGGACTAGCGGGAGCGATCTACGAGCAGTACTTC
TRBD1 | TRBJ1-6 | many | TRBV27 | CASSLFSTGQGIYSPLHF | TGTGCCAGCAGTTTATTCTCTACGGGACAGGGAATTTATTCACCCCTCCACTTT
TRBD1 | TRBJ2-7 | many | TRBV28 | CAIRTGGNTYEQYF | TGTGCCATCCGGACAGGGGGCAATACCTACGAGCAGTACTTC
TRBD2 | TRBJ2-2 | few | TRBV29-1 | CSVGPTGGTGELFF | TGCAGCGTAGGACCGACGGGGGGGACCGGGGAGCTGTTTTTT
. | TRBJ2-1 | many | TRBV19 | CASRMQQPGQGVHEQFF | TGTGCCAGTAGGATGCAACAACCGGGACAAGGAGTCCATGAGCAGTTCTTC
. | TRBJ2-3 | . | TRBV20-1 | CSARPSLAGTDTQYF | TGCAGTGCTAGGCCCTCGCTGGCGGGCACAGATACGCAGTATTTT
TRBD2 | TRBJ2-5 | . | TRBV15 | CATSRGGTSGGQETQYF | TGTGCCACCAGCAGGGGGGGGACTAGCGGGGGACAAGAGACCCAGTACTTC
. | TRBJ2-2 | many | TRBV29-1 | CSVLLAGELFF | TGCAGCGTCCTACTGGCCGGGGAGCTGTTTTTT
TRBD1 | TRBJ1-4 | . | TRBV7-9 | CASSPGQIGEKLFF | TGTGCCAGCAGCCCGGGACAGATTGGCGAAAAACTGTTTTTT
. | TRBJ2-3 | many | TRBV7-2 | CASSLPPPYTDTQYF | TGTGCCAGCAGCTTACCTCCACCGTACACAGATACGCAGTATTTT
. | TRBJ2-2 | few | TRBV7-9 | CASSPRRGPGELFF | TGTGCCAGCAGCCCCCGACGGGGACCCGGGGAGCTGTTTTTT
. | TRBJ2-7 | many | TRBV3-1 | CASSPVARHYEQYF | TGTGCCAGCAGCCCAGTAGCGCGGCACTACGAGCAGTACTTC
TRBD1 | TRBJ1-2 | few | TRBV7-2 | CASSFPQGGTIIYGYTF | TGTGCCAGCAGCTTTCCGCAGGGGGGGACAATTATATATGGCTACACCTTC
TRBD2 | TRBJ2-1 | many | TRBV20-1 | CSARVASGRDWQYYNEQFF | TGCAGTGCTAGAGTCGCTAGCGGGAGGGACTGGCAATATTACAATGAGCAGTTCTTC
. | TRBJ2-1 | . | TRBV11-1 | CASSGDLRGRGSYNEQFF | TGTGCCAGCAGCGGAGATTTAAGGGGGAGGGGGTCCTACAATGAGCAGTTCTTC
. | TRBJ2-6 | . | TRBV10-3 | CAISRDTSPLSSGANVLTF | TGTGCCATCAGTAGGGACACTTCTCCCTTAAGCTCTGGGGCCAACGTCCTGACTTTC
. | TRBJ2-1 | many | TRBV29-1 | CSLGRGNYNEQFF | TGCAGCCTAGGGCGGGGAAACTACAATGAGCAGTTCTTC
. | TRBJ1-1 | many | TRBV5-1 | CASRRGETEAFF | TGCGCCAGCAGACGAGGGGAAACTGAAGCTTTCTTT
TRBD1 | TRBJ2-1 | . | TRBV5-6 | CASSFPGQGFIEQFF | TGTGCCAGCAGCTTCCCAGGACAGGGGTTTATTGAGCAGTTCTTC
. | TRBJ2-2 | . | TRBV7-6 | CASSLVRKGTPWDTGELFF | TGTGCCAGCAGCTTAGTCAGAAAGGGTACACCTTGGGACACCGGGGAGCTGTTTTTT
. | TRBJ2-1 | . | TRBV28 | CASGGTYNEQFF | TGTGCCAGCGGGGGGACGTACAATGAGCAGTTCTTC
. | TRBJ2-7 | many | TRBV9 | CASSVVFSSYEQYF | TGTGCCAGCAGCGTAGTATTCAGCTCCTACGAGCAGTACTTC
TRBD1 | TRBJ2-1 | few | TRBV5-1 | CASSDTGDSSYNEQFF | TGCGCCAGCAGCGACACAGGGGATAGCTCCTACAATGAGCAGTTCTTC
. | TRBJ2-7 | few | TRBV9 | CASSVASGNYEQYF | TGTGCCAGCAGCGTCGCCTCAGGGAACTACGAGCAGTACTTC
. | TRBJ2-4 | . | TRBV20-1 | CSAFPASETKNIQYF | TGCAGTGCTTTCCCCGCTAGCGAGACTAAAAACATTCAGTACTTC
. | TRBJ2-2 | many | TRBV10-3 | CAISEISDGTGELFF | TGTGCCATCAGTGAGATCTCAGACGGCACCGGGGAGCTGTTTTTT
TRBD2 | TRBJ2-1 | few | TRBV7-2 | CASSLWAGGNNEQFF | TGTGCCAGCAGCTTGTGGGCGGGGGGAAACAATGAGCAGTTCTTC
TRBD2 | TRBJ2-1 | many | TRBV20-1 | CSALLAVYNEQFF | TGCAGTGCCCTTCTAGCGGTCTACAATGAGCAGTTCTTC
TRBD1 | TRBJ2-7 | few | TRBV30 | CAWCRYGQVNSYEQYF | TGTGCCTGGTGTCGGTATGGACAGGTAAACTCCTACGAGCAGTACTTC
. | TRBJ1-2 | many | TRBV27 | CASSPGVMNYGYTF | TGTGCCAGCAGTCCAGGGGTGATGAACTATGGCTACACCTTC
. | TRBJ2-4 | few | TRBV5-1 | CASSLQGGENIQYF | TGCGCCAGCAGCTTACAGGGAGGAGAAAACATTCAGTACTTC
TRBD2 | TRBJ2-7 | many | TRBV20-1 | CSARDGRDQNYEQYF | TGCAGTGCTAGAGATGGGAGGGACCAGAACTACGAGCAGTACTTC
TRBD2 | TRBJ2-1 | many | TRBV29-1 | CSAAGTNDNNEQFF | TGCAGCGCTGCCGGGACTAACGATAACAATGAGCAGTTCTTC
TRBD2 | TRBJ2-2 | . | TRBV9 | CASSDSRGSGSSLYTGELFF | TGTGCCAGCAGCGACTCCCGGGGTAGCGGGAGTAGTTTGTACACCGGGGAGCTGTTTTTT
TRBD2 | TRBJ2-1 | many | TRBV29-1 | CSVVGSGSGSYNEQFF | TGCAGCGTTGTGGGTAGCGGGAGTGGCTCCTACAATGAGCAGTTCTTC
. | TRBJ2-1 | . | TRBV20-1 | CSAEGPGGTLNEQFF | TGCAGTGCTGAAGGCCCCGGAGGGACTCTTAATGAGCAGTTCTTC
TRBD1 | TRBJ1-5 | . | TRBV24-1 | CATTSIRQGGVRPQHF | TGTGCCACCACATCGATTAGACAGGGCGGCGTGCGGCCCCAGCATTTT